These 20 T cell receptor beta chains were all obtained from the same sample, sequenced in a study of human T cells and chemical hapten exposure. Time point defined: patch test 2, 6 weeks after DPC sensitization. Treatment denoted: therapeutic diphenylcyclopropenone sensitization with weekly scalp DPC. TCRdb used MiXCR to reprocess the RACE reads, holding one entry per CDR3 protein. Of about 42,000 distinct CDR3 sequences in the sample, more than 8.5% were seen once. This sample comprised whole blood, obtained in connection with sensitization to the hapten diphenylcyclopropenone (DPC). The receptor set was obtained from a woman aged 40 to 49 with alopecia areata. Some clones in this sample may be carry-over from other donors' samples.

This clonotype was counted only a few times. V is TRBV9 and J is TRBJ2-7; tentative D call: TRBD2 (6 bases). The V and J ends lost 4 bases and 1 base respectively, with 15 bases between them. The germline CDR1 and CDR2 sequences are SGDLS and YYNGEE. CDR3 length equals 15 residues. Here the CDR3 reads CASSPRDSTSYEQYF. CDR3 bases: TGTGCCAGCAGCCCCAGGGACTCCACTTCCTACGAGCAGTACTTC.

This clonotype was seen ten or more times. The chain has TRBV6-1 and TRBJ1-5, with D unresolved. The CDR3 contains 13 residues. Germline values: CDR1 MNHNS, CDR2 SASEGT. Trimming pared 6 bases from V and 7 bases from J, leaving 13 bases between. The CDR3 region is CASSLETDQPQHF. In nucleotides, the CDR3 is TGTGCCAGCAGCCTAGAGACCGACCAGCCCCAGCATTTT.

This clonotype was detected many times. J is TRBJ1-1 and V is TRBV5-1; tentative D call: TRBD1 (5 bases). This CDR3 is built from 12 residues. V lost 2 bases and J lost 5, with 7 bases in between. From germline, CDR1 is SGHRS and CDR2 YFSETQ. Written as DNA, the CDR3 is TGCGCCAGCAGCTTCGGGGGAACTGAAGCTTTCTTT. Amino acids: CASSFGGTEAFF. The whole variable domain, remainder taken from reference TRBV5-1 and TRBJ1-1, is KAGVTQTPRYLIKTRGQQVTLSCSPISGHRSVSWYQQTPGQGLQFLFEYFSETQRNKGNFPGRFSGRQFSNSRSEMNVSTLELGDSALYLCASSFGGTEAFFGQGTRLTVV.

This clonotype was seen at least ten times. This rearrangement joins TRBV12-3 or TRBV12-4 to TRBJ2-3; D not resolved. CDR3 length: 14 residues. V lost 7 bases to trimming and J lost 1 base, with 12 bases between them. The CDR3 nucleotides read TGTGCCAGCACAAAGAGGTCCGGCACAGATACGCAGTATTTT. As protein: CASTKRSGTDTQYF.

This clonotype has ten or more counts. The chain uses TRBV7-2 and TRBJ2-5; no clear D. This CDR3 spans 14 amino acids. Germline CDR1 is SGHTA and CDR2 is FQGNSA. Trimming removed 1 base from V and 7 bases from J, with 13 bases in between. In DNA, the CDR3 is TGTGCCAGCAGCTTAGAAATGGGTCTGCGGACCCAGTACTTC. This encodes CASSLEMGLRTQYF.

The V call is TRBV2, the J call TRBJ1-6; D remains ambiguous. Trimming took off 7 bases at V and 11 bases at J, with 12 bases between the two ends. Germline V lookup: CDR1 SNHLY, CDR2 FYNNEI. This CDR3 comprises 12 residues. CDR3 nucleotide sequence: TGTGCCAGCACGAGGATCGGTCCACCCCTCCACTTT. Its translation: CASTRIGPPLHF.

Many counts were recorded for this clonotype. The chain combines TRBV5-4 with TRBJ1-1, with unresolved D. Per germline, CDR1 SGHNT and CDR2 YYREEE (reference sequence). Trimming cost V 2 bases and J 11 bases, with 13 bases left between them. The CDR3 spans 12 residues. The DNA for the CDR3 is TGTGCCAGCAGCTTCAATTCAGAGAGGGCTTTCTTT. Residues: CASSFNSERAFF.

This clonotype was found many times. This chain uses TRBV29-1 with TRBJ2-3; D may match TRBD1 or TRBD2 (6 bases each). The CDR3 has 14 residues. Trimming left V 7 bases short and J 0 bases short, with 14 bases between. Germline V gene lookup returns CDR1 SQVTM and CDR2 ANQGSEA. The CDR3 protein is CSASTGTSTDTQYF. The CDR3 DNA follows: TGCAGCGCAAGCACAGGGACTAGCACAGATACGCAGTATTTT.

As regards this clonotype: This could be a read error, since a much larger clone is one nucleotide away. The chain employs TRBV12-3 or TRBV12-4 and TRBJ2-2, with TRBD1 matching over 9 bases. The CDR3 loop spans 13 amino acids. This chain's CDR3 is CASSKDRGGEPFF. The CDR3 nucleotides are TGTGCCAGCAGTAAGGACAGGGGTGGGGAGCCGTTTTTT.

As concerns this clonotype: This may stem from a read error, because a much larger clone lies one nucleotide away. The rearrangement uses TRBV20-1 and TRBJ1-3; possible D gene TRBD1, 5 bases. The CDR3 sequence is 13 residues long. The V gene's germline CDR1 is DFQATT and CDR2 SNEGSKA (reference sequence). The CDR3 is CSAPDMYSNSIYF. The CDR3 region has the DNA TGCAGTGCCCCGGACATGTATTCAAACTCCATATATTTT.

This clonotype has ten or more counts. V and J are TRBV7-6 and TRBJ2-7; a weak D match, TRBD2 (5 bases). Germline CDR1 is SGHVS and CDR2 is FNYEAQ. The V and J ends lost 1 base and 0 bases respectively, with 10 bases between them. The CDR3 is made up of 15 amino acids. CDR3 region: CASSLDLAPSYEQYF. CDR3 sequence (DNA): TGTGCCAGCAGCTTAGACCTAGCCCCCTCCTACGAGCAGTACTTC.

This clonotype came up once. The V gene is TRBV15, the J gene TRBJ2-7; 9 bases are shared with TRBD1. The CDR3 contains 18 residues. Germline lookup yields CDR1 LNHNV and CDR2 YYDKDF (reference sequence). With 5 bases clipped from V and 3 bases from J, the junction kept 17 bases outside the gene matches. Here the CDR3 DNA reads TGTGCCACCAGCCCAACATTCCTCCGACAGGGGGGTTACTACGAGCAGTACTTC. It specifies CATSPTFLRQGGYYEQYF.

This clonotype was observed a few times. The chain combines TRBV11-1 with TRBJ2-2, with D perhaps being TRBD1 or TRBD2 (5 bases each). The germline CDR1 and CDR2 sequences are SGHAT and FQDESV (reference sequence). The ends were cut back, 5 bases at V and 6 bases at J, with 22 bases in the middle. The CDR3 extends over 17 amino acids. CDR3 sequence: CASSARRGWMPAGELFF. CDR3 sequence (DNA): TGTGCCAGCAGCGCCCGTCGGGGCTGGATGCCGGCCGGGGAGCTGTTTTTT. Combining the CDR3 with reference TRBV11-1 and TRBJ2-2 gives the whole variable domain EAEVAQSPRYKITEKSQAVAFWCDPISGHATLYWYRQILGQGPELLVQFQDESVVDDSQLPKDRFSAERLKGVDSTLKIQPAELGDSAMYLCASSARRGWMPAGELFFGEGSRLTVL.

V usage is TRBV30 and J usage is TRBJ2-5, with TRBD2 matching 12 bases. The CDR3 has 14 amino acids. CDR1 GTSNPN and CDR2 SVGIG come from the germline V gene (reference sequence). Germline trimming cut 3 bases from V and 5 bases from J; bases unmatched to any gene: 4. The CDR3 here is CAWSLAGGPETQYF. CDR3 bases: TGTGCCTGGAGCCTAGCGGGGGGGCCCGAGACCCAGTACTTC.

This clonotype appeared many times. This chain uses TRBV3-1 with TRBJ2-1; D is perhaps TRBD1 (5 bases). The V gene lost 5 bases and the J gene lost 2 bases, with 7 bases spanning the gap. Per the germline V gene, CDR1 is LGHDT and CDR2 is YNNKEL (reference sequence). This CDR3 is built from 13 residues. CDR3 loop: CASSKGTYNEQFF. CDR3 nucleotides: TGTGCCAGCAGCAAGGGGACCTACAATGAGCAGTTCTTC.

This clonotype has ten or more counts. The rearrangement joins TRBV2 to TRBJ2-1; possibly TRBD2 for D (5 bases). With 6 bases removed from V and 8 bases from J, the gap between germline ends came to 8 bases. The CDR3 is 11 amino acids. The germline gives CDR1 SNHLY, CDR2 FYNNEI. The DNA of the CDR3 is TGTGCCAGCAGGAGGGCCCATGAGCAGTTCTTC. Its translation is CASRRAHEQFF.

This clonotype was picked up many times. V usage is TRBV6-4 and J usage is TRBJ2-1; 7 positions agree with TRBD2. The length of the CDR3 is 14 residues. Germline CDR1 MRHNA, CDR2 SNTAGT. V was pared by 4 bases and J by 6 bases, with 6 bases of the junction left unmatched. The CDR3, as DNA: TGTGCCAGCAGTGCCGGGGGGACCGCCAATGAGCAGTTCTTC. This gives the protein CASSAGGTANEQFF.

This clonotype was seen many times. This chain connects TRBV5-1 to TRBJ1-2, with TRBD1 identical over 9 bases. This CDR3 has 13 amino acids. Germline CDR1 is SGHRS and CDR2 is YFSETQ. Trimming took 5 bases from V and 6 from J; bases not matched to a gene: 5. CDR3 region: CASSRDRANGYTF. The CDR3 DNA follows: TGCGCCAGCAGTCGGGACAGGGCTAATGGCTACACCTTC.

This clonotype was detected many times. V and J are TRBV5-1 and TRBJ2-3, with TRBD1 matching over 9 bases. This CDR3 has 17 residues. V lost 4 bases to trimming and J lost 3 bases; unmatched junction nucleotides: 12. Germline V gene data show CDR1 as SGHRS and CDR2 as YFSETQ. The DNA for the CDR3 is TGCGCCAGCAGCCCCATGGAGGGACAGGGTAGGACAGATACGCAGTATTTT. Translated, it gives CASSPMEGQGRTDTQYF.

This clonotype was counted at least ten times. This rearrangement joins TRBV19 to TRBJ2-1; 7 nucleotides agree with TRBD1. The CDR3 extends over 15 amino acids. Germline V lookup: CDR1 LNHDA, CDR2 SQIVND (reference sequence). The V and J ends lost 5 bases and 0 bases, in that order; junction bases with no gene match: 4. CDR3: CASSETGSSYNEQFF. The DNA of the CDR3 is TGTGCCAGTAGTGAGACAGGGAGCTCCTACAATGAGCAGTTCTTC.